This T cell receptor beta chain was documented in a study of cytotoxic CD8 clonotypes in ibrutinib-treated CLL. For the study at large: There were, on average, approximately 260,000 productive templates and tens of thousands of productive rearrangements per sample. Study conclusions and caveats: Clonality increased at ibrutinib response and stayed stable in sustained remission. At progression, however, it fell back toward baseline. Exceeding age-matched healthy donors, baseline clonality also tracked the counts of circulating CD8+ T cells.

Concerning this clone: The antigen remains undetermined.

The germline V gene encodes CDR1 LGHNA and CDR2 YSLEER. The CDR3 covers 15 residues. Trimming cost V 5 bases and J 6 bases; bases outside gene matches: 13. Deep sequencing aimed at 1 in 200,000 to 1 in 1 million T cells' resolution. Here immunoSEQ multiplex PCR was the method, and the copy in TCRdb shows in-frame clones only, minus some. In the table there are fewer than 90,000 clones, 86% of which are singletons. The chain couples TRBV4-3 to TRBJ2-7, with 7 bases identical to TRBD1. This TCR was recovered from a human donor with chronic lymphocytic leukemia. The source was PBMCs, collected before ibrutinib treatment. The CDR3 is CASSSRTGPLFEQYF. In DNA form, the CDR3 reads TGCGCCAGCAGCTCAAGGACAGGTCCGTTATTCGAGCAGTACTTC.